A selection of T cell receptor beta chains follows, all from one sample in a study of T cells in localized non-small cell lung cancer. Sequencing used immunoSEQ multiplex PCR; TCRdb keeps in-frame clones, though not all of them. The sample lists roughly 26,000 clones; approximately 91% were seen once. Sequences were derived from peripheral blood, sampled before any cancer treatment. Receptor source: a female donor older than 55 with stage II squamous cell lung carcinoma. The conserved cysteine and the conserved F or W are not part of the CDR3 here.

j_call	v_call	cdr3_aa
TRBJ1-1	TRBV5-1	ASSGQGNTEAF
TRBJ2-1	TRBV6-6	ASRWATTGDEQF
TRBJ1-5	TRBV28	ASAGGEQPQH
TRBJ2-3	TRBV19	ASKLRDPDTQY
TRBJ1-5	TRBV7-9	ASSAGLDGQPQH
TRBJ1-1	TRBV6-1	ASSEEGLMNTEAF
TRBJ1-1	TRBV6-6	AGSRGRNTEAF
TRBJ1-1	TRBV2	ASSGTGGAVTEAF
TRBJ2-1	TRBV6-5	ASSRGGRSYNEQF
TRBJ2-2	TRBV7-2	ASSRTGGRGELF
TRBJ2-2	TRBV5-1	ASSLPTASNTGELF
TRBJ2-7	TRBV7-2	ASSFPAGGQNEQY
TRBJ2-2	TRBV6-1	ASSETGTGELF
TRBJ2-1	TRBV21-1	ASPWAEGMKGEQF
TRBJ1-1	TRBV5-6	ASSPVQGTEAF